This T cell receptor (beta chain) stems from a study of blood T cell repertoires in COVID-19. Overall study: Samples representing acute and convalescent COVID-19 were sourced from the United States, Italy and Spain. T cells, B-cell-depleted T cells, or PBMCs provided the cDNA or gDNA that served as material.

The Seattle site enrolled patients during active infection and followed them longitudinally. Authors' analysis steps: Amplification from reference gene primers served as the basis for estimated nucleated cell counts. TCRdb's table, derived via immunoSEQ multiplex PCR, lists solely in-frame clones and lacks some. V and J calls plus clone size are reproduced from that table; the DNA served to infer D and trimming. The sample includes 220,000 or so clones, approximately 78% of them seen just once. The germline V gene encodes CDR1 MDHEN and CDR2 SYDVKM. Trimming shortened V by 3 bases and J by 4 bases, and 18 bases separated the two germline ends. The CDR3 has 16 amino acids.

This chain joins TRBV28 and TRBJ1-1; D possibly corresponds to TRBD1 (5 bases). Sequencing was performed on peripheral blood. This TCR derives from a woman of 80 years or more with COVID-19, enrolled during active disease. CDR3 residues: CASSFTKGPSSTEAFF. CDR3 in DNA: TGTGCCAGCAGTTTTACGAAGGGGCCGAGTAGCACTGAAGCTTTCTTT.